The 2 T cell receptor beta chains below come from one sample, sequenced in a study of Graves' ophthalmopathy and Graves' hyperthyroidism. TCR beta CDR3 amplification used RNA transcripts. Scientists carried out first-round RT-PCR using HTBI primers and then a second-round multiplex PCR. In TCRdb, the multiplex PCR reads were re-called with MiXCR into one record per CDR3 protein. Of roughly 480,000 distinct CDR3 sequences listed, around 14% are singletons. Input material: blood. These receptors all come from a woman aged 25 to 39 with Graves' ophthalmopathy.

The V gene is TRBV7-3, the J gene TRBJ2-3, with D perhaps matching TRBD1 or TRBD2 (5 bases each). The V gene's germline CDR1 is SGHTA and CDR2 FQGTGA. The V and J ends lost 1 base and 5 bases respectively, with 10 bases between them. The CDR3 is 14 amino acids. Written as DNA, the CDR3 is TGTGCCAGCAGCTTAAGAGGGGTGGGAGATACGCAGTATTTT. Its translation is CASSLRGVGDTQYF.

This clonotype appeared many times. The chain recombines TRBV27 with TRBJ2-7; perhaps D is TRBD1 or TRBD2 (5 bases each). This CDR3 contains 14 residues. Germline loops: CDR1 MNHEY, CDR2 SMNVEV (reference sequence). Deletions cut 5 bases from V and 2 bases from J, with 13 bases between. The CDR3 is CASSPYGAAYEQYF. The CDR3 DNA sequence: TGTGCCAGCAGTCCCTACGGGGCAGCCTACGAGCAGTACTTC.